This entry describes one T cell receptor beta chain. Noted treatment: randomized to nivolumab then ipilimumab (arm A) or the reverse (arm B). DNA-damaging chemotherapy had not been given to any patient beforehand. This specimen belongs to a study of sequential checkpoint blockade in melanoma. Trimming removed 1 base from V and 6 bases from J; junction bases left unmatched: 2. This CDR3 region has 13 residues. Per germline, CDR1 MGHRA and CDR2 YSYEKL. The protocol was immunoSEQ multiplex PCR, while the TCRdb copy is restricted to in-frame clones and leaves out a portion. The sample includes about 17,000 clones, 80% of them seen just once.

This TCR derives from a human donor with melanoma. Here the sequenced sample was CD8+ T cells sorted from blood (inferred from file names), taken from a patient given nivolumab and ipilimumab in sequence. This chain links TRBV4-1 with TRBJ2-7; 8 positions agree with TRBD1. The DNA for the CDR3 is TGCGCCAGCAGCCAAGTTACAGGGGGCGAGCAGTACTTC. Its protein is CASSQVTGGEQYF.